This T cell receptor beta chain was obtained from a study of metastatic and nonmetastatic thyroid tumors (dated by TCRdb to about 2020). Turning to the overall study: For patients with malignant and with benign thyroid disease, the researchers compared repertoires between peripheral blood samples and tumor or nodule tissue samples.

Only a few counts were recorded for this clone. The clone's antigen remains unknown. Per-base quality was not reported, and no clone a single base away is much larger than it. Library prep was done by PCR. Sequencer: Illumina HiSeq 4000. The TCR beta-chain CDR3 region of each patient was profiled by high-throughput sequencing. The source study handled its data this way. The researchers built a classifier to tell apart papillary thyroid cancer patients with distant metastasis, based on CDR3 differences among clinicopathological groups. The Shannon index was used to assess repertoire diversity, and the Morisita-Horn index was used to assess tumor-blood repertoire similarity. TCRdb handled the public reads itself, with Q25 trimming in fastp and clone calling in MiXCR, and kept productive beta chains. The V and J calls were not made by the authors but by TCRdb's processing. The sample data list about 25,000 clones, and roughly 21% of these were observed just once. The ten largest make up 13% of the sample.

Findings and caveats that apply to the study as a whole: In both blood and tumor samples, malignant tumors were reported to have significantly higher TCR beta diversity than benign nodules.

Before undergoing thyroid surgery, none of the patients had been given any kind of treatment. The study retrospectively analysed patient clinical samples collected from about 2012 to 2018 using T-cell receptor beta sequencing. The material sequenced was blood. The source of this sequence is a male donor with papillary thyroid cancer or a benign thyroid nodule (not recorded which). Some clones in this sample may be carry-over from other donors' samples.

The DNA is as follows: TGTGCCAGCAGGTCGGGATCCTACAATGAGCAGTTCTTC. It translates as CASRSGSYNEQFF. Here the chain combines TRBV6-1 and TRBJ2-1; a weak D assignment points to TRBD2 (5 bases agree). Relative to germline, V is 6 bases shorter and J is 1 base shorter, with 7 bases between their ends. The CDR3 sequence holds 13 residues, the cysteine and phenylalanine included. Just CDR3 DNA is preserved here, 39 bases in frame from base 1. CDR1 and CDR2 are read off the germline V gene as MNHNS and SASEGT.